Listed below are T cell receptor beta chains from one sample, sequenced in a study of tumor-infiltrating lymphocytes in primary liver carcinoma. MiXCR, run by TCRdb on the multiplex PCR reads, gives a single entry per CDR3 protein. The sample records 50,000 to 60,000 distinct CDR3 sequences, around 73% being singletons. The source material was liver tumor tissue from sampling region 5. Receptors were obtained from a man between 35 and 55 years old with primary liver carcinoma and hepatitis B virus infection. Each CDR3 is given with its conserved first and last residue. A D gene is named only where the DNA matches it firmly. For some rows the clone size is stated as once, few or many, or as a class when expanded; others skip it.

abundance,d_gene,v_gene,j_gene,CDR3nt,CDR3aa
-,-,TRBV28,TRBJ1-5,TGTGCCAGCACCCGTCATGGCCTCAATGAGCCCCAGCACTTT,CASTRHGLNEPQHF
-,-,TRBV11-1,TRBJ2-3,TGTGCCAGCAGCCCCTCGCCTTGCGGGACGGCGTCTACGCAGTATTTT,CASSPSPCGTASTQYF
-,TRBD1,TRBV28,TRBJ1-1,TGTGCCATCATCCCTGCCCAGGGGGTCGACACTGAAGCTTTCTTT,CAIIPAQGVDTEAFF
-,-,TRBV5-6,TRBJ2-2,TGTGCCAACAGCTCCGGGGGGCTTGACACCGGGGAGTTGTTTTTT,CANSSGGLDTGELFF
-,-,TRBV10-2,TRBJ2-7,TGCGCCAGCAGACTAGTTAGGACTGAGCAGTACTTC,CASRLVRTEQYF
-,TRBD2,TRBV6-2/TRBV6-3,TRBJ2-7,TGTGCCAGCAGGAGTAGCGGGAGGATATACGAGAAGTACTTC,CASRSSGRIYEKYF
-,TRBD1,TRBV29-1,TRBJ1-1,TGCAGCATGTGGACAGGTATGACTGAAGCTTTCTTT,CSMWTGMTEAFF
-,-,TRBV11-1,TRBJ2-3,TGTGCCAGCAACTCTGGGGGAAGCTCTGTTGGAGTCCGCATAGATACGCAGTATTTT,CASNSGGSSVGVRIDTQYF
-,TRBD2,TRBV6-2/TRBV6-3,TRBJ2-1,TGTGCCAGTAGTCGACGCCTACTAGCGACCAATGAGCAGTTCTTC,CASSRRLLATNEQFF
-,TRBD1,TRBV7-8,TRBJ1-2,TGTGCCGGCAGTTTGGACAGGGTTAACTATGGCTACACCTTC,CAGSLDRVNYGYTF
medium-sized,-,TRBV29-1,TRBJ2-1,TGCAGCGTGGCTTTGATGGCGGGGAGTTACAATGAGCAGTTCTTC,CSVALMAGSYNEQFF
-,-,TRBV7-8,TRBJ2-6,TGTGCCACCGACTCTGTGTCAAGCGCCAACGTCCTGACTTTC,CATDSVSSANVLTF
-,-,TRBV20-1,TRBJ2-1,TGCAGTGTTAGAGCCCGAGCGGAGCTAGCGTCGAATGAGCAGTTCTTC,CSVRARAELASNEQFF
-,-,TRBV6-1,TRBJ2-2,TGTGCCAGCATTAACCCGAACACCGGGGAGCTGTTTTTT,CASINPNTGELFF
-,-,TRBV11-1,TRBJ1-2,TGTCCCAGCACCTTCGAGGGATTTGGCTATGGCTACACCTTC,CPSTFEGFGYGYTF
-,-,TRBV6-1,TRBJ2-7,TGTGCCGGCAGCACCGGGATGGGGCCCTACGAGCAGTACTTC,CAGSTGMGPYEQYF
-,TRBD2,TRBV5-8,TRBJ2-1,TGTGCCAGCGGGATCACGGGAACTAGCGGGAGCTTAGTGTACAATGAGCAGTTCTTC,CASGITGTSGSLVYNEQFF
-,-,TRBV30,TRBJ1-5,TGTGTTTGGAGTCGAGGAGGGTCAAATCAGCCCCAGCATTTT,CVWSRGGSNQPQHF
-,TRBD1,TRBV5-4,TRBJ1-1,TGTGCCAGCAGCTTGCGACAGGGCGGGGATAATGAAGCTTTCTTT,CASSLRQGGDNEAFF
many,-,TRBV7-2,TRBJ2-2,TGTGCCAGCAGCTCCCAACTGACCGGGGAGCTGTTTTTT,CASSSQLTGELFF
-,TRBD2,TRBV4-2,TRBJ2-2,TGTGCCAGCAGCCACGATCAGGTGGGAGGGGAGTTGTATTTT,CASSHDQVGGELYF
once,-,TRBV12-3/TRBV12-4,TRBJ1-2,TGTGCCAGTAGCTCTGGAGTTATGGGCTACACCTTC,CASSSGVMGYTF
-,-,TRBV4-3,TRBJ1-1,TGCGCAAGCAGCCAATGGGGGAACACTGAAGCTTTCTTT,CASSQWGNTEAFF
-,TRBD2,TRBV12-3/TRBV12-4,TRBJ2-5,TGTGCCAGCGCATTAGCGGGAGGACAAGAGATCCAGTACTTT,CASALAGGQEIQYF
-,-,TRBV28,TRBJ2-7,TGTGCCAGCAGCCCAAGGACTACCGGGCTTTCCTACGAGCAGTATTTC,CASSPRTTGLSYEQYF
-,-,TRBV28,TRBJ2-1,TGTGCCAGCATCCCCCCGGATTGGTGGGGCTACAATGAGCAGTTCTTC,CASIPPDWWGYNEQFF